This TCR beta chain originates from a study of CD8+ T cells in alopecia areata. In regard to this clone: The antigen is undetermined.

RNA was extracted and reverse transcribed into cDNA as the sequencing template. The method was immunoSEQ multiplex PCR; TCRdb's version includes in-frame clones alone and lacks a portion of them. In the table there are 150,000 to 200,000 clones, around 71% of which are singletons. Germline CDR1 reads GTSNPN; CDR2 reads SVGIG (reference sequence). The CDR3 consists of 13 residues. Trimming left V 1 base short and J 2 bases short, with 6 bases between. The investigators collected lesional scalp punch biopsies and peripheral blood from alopecia areata patients. PBMCs served as the source from which CD4+ and CD8+ T cells were sorted. Overall study findings and caveats: Scalp sequencing also captures normal skin's resident alphabeta T cells. Clonality was higher in lesional than normal scalp, especially in alopecia totalis/universalis.

The chain combines TRBV30 with TRBJ1-5, with D uncertain. This receptor was taken from a human donor with alopecia areata. Source: CD8+ T cells sorted from blood, taken at week 0. CDR3 amino acids: CAWSGLGNQPQHF. The CDR3 nucleotides are TGTGCCTGGAGTGGACTCGGCAATCAGCCCCAGCATTTT.